The source of this T cell receptor beta chain is a study of glioma-infiltrating T cells after dendritic cell vaccination. Study as a whole: Glioblastoma patients came from Phase I and II dendritic cell vaccination trials. The vaccine used monocyte-derived dendritic cells pulsed overnight with autologous tumor lysate.

Time point given: after dendritic cell vaccination, including at tumor progression/relapse. The primer mix had 60 V beta and 13 J beta primers. Here immunoSEQ multiplex PCR was the method, and the copy in TCRdb shows in-frame clones only, minus some. The table shows around 92,000 clones, with approximately 84% occurring only once. Germline V gives CDR1 SEHNR, CDR2 FQNEAQ (reference sequence). The CDR3 sequence is 13 residues long. J lost 2 bases, V lost 9 bases, and 4 bases had no gene match. The sample was blood, taken after dendritic cell vaccination. The chain recombines TRBV7-9 with TRBJ2-5, with 9 nucleotides matching TRBD1. The source is a human donor with glioblastoma. CDR3 protein: CARQGTGQETQYF. In nucleotides, the CDR3 is TGTGCCAGGCAAGGGACAGGGCAAGAGACCCAGTACTTC. Full variable domain (remainder filled in from reference TRBV7-9 and TRBJ2-5): DTGVSQNPRHKITKRGQNVTFRCDPISEHNRLYWYRQTLGQGPEFLTYFQNEAQLEKSRLLSDRFSAERPKGSFSTLEIQRTEQGDSAMYLCARQGTGQETQYFGPGTRLLVL.